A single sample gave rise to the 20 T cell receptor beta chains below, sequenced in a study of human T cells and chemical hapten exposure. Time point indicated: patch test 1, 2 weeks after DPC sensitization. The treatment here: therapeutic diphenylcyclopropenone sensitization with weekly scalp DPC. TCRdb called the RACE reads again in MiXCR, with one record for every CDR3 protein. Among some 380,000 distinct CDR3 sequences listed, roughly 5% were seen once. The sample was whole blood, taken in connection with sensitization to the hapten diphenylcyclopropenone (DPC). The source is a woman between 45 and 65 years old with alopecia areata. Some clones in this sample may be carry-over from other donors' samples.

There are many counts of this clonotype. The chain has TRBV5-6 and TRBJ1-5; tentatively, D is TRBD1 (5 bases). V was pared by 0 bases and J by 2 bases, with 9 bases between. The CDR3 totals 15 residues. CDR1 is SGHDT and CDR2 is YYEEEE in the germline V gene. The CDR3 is CASSLALTGNQPQHF. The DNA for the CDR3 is TGTGCCAGCAGCTTGGCCCTGACAGGCAATCAGCCCCAGCATTTT. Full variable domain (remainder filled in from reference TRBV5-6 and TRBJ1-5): DAGVTQSPTHLIKTRGQQVTLRCSPKSGHDTVSWYQQALGQGPQFIFQYYEEEERQRGNFPDRFSGHQFPNYSSELNVNALLLGDSALYLCASSLALTGNQPQHFGDGTRLSIL.

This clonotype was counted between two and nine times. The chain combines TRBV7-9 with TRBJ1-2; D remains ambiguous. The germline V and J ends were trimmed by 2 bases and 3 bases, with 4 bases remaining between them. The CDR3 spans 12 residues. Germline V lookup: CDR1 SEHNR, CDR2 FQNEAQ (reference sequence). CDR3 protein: CASSLMDYGYTF. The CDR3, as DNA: TGTGCCAGCAGCTTAATGGACTATGGCTACACCTTC.

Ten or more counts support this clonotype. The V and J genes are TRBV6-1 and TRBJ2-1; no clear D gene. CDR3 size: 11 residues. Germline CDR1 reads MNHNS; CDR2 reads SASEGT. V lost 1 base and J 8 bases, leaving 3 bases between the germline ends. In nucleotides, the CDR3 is TGTGCCAGCAGTGAAGGGTATGAGCAGTTCTTC. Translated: CASSEGYEQFF.

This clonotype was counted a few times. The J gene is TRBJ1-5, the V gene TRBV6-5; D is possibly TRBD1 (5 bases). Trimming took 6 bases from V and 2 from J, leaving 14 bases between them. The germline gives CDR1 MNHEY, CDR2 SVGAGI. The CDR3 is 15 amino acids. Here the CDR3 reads CASRKGLGGNQPQHF. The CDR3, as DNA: TGTGCCAGCAGAAAGGGTTTAGGGGGCAATCAGCCCCAGCATTTT.

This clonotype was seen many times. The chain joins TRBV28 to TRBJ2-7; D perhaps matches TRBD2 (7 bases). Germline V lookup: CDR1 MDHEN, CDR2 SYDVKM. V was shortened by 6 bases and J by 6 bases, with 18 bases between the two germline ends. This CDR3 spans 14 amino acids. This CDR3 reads CASRPQGGPAEQYF. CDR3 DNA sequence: TGTGCCAGCAGGCCACAGGGAGGGCCCGCCGAGCAGTACTTC.

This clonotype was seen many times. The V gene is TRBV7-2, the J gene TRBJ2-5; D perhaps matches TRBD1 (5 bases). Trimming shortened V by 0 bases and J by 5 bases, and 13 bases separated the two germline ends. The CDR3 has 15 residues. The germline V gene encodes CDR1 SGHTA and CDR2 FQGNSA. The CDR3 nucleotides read TGTGCCAGCAGCTTAGCCCCCCTAAAGGGGGAGACCCAGTACTTC. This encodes CASSLAPLKGETQYF. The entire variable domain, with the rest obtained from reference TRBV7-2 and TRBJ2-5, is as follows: GAGVSQSPSNKVTEKGKDVELRCDPISGHTALYWYRQSLGQGLEFLIYFQGNSAPDKSGLPSDRFSAERTGGSVSTLTIQRTQQEDSAVYLCASSLAPLKGETQYFGPGTRLLVL.

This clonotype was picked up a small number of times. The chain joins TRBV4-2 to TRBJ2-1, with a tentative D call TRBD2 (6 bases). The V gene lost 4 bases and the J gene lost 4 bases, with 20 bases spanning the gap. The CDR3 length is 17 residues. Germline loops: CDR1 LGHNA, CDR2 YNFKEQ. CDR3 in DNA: TGTGCCAGCAGCCCCTTCCGCGTAGCGGAACAGTACAATGAGCAGTTCTTC. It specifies CASSPFRVAEQYNEQFF.

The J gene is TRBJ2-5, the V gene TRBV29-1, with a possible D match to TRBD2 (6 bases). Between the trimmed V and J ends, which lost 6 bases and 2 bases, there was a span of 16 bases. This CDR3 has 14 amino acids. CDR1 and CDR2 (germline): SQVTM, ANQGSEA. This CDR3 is CSVVEGNPQETQYF. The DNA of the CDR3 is TGCAGCGTGGTGGAGGGTAACCCTCAAGAGACCCAGTACTTC.

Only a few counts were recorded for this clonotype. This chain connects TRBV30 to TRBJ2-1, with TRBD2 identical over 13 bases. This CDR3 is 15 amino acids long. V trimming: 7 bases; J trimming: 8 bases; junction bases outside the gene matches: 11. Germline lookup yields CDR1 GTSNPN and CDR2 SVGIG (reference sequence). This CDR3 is CAYKRTSGSFYEQFF. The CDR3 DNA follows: TGTGCCTACAAGAGGACTAGCGGGAGTTTCTATGAGCAGTTCTTC.

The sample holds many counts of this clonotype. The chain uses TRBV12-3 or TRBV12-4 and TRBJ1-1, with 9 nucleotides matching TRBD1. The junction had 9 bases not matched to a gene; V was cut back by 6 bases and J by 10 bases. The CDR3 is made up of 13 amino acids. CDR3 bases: TGTGCCAGCAGCCCCACGACAGGGGGAGGAGCTTTCTTT. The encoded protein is CASSPTTGGGAFF.

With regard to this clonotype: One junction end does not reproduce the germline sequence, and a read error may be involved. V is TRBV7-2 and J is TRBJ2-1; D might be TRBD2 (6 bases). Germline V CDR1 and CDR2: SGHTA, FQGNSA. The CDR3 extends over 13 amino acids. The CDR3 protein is CASSPRLDNEQSF. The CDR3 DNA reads TGTGCCAGCAGCCCCCGACTAGACAATGAGCAGTCCTTC.

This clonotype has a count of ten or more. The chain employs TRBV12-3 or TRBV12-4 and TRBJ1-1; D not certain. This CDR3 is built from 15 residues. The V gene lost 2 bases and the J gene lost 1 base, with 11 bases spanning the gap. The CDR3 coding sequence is TGTGCCAGCAGTTTAAGGGTGACCCAGAACACTGAAGCTTTCTTT. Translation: CASSLRVTQNTEAFF.

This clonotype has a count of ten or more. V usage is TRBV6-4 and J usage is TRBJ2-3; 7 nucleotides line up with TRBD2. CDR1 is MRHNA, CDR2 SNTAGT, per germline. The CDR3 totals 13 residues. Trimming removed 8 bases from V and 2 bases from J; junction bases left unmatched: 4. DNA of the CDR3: TGTGCCAGCGGGAGGGGAGTCACAGATACGCAGTATTTT. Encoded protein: CASGRGVTDTQYF.

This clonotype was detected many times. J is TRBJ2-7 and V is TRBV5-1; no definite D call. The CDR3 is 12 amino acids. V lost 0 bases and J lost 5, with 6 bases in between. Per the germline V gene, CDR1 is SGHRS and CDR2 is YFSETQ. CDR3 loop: CASSLVDDEQYF. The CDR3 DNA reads TGCGCCAGCAGCTTGGTCGACGACGAGCAGTACTTC.

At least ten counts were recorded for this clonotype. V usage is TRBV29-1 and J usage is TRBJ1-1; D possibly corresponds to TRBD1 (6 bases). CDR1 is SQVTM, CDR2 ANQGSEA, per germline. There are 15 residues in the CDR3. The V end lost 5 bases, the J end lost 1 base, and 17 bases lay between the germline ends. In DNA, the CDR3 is TGCAGCGTTACTGGCAGGGTAGGGGGGAACACTGAAGCTTTCTTT. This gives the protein CSVTGRVGGNTEAFF.

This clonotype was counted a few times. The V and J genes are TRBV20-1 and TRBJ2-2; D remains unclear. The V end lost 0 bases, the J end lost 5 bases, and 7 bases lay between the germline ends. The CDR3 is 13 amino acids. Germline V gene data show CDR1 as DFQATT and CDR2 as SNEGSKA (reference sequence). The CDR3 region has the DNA TGCAGTGCTAGAGATCCCCGGACCGGGGAGCTGTTTTTT. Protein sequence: CSARDPRTGELFF.

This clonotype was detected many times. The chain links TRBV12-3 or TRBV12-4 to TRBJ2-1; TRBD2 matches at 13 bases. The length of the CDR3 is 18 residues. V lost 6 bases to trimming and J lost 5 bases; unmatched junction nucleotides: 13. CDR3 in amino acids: CASRSGTSGVRRDNEQFF. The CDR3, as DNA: TGTGCCAGCAGATCCGGGACTAGCGGGGTCCGCCGGGACAATGAGCAGTTCTTC.

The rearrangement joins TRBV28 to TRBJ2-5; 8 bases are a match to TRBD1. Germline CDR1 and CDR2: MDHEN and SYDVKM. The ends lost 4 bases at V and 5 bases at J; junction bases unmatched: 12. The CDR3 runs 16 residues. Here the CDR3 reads CASSSPRDRFKETQYF. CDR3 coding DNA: TGTGCCAGCAGTTCCCCCCGGGACAGGTTTAAGGAGACCCAGTACTTC. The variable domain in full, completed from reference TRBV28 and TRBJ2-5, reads DVKVTQSSRYLVKRTGEKVFLECVQDMDHENMFWYRQDPGLGLRLIYFSYDVKMKEKGDIPEGYSVSREKKERFSLILESASTNQTSMYLCASSSPRDRFKETQYFGPGTRLLVL.

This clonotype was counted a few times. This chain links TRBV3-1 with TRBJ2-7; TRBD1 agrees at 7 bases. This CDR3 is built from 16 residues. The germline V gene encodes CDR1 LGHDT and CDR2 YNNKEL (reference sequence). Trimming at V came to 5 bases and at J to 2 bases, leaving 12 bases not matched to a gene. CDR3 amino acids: CASSLGVQGSPYEQYF. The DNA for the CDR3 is TGTGCCAGCAGCTTAGGGGTACAGGGGAGTCCCTACGAGCAGTACTTC.

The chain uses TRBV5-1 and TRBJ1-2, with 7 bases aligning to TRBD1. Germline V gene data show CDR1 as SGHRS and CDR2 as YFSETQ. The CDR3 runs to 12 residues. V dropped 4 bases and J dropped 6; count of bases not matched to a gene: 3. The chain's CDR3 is CASSVTGNGYTF. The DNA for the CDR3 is TGCGCCAGCAGCGTGACAGGGAATGGCTACACCTTC.